There are many counts of the clone carrying this TCR beta chain. Its matching antigen is unknown. The sample's time point: sample taken at primary tumor resection. The sequenced material consisted of unsorted whole RNA from tumor, nontumor lung or frozen PBMC. This entry comes from a study of spatial heterogeneity in lung cancer. As for the study in general: Alpha-chain sequences were consistently detected in smaller numbers than beta-chain sequences. Study-wide points: Resection saw ubiquitous expanded tumor TCRs appear in blood more than follow-up did.

The germline CDR1 and CDR2 sequences are MNHEY and SVGEGT. This CDR3 contains 15 residues. The germline V and J ends were trimmed by 1 base and 0 bases, with 7 bases remaining between them. Each TCR cDNA molecule carried a unique molecular identifier. TCRdb itself ran the 5' RACE reads through MiXCR, one entry per CDR3 protein. The sample consists of more than 45,000 distinct CDR3 sequences, approximately 5% of them appearing once. The source of this sequence is a male donor with early-stage non-small cell lung cancer. Sequences were derived from PBMCs, sampled at surgery. This chain uses TRBV6-2 or TRBV6-3 with TRBJ2-1; weak D call: TRBD2 (5 bases). In nucleotides, the CDR3 is TGTGCCAGCAGTTACTTAGGGAGCTCCTACAATGAGCAGTTCTTC. The encoded protein is CASSYLGSSYNEQFF.